This T cell receptor beta chain was profiled in a study of blood T cell repertoires in COVID-19. Across the whole study: Samples of COVID-19 (acute and convalescent) were obtained from the United States, Italy and Spain. Sources were T cells, B-cell-depleted T cells, or PBMCs; the material itself was cDNA or gDNA.

This clone has more than one count but fewer than ten. Original handling: Counts of nucleated cells, estimated from reference gene primer amplification, were obtained. Sequenced by immunoSEQ multiplex PCR; TCRdb stores in-frame clones only, minus some. V and J calls and clone size are as listed in that table; D and trimming were resolved from the DNA. The sample shows approximately 290,000 clones, about 89% of them seen only once. Germline CDR1 SQVTM, CDR2 ANQGSEA. Trimming took off 6 bases at V and 8 bases at J, with 16 bases between the two ends. The CDR3 is made up of 12 amino acids. The receptor was derived from a young man with acute or convalescent COVID-19. The genes are TRBV29-1 and TRBJ1-2; D is perhaps TRBD1 (6 bases). The sequenced sample was peripheral blood. The chain's CDR3 is CSVGRGLWGYTF. CDR3 nucleotide sequence: TGCAGCGTGGGCAGGGGTCTGTGGGGCTACACCTTC.